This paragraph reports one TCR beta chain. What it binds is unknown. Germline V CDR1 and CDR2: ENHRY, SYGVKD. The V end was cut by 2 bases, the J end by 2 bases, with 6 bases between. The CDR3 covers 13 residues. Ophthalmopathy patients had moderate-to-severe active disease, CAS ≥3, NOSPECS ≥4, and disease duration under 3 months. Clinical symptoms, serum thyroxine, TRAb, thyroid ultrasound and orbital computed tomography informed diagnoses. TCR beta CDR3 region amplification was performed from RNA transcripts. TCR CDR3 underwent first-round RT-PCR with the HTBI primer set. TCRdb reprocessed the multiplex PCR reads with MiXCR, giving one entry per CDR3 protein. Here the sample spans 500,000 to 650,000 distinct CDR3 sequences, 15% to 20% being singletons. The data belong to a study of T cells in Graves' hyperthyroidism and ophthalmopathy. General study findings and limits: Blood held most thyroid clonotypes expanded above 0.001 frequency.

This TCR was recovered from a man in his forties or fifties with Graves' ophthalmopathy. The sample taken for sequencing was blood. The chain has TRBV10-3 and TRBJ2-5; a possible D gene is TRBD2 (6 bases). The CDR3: CAISEGGQETQYF. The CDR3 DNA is TGTGCCATCAGTGAGGGGGGGCAAGAGACCCAGTACTTC.